This T cell receptor beta chain was documented in a study of blood T cell repertoires in COVID-19. Authors' analysis steps: Scientists estimated how many nucleated cells there were by amplifying reference gene primers. The repertoire was sequenced with immunoSEQ multiplex PCR; TCRdb's copy has only in-frame clones and lacks some. That table gives V, J and clone size, and the DNA gave D and trimming. The profile shows about 97,000 clones, 85% to 95% of them singletons. The origin of this receptor is a man between 45 and 60 years old with active COVID-19. Specimen: peripheral blood.

This chain's CDR3 is CSAPGLIYNEQFF. CDR3 bases: TGCAGCGCACCGGGACTTATATACAATGAGCAGTTCTTC. This chain joins TRBV29-1 and TRBJ2-1; D may be TRBD2 (6 bases). V was clipped by 7 bases and J by 4 bases, with 14 bases between them. The germline V gene encodes CDR1 SQVTM and CDR2 ANQGSEA. The CDR3 is made up of 13 amino acids.